The 14 T cell receptor beta chains reported below all come from one sample, sequenced in a study of blood T cell repertoires in COVID-19 (TCRdb year 2020). The protocol used for the library was the immunoSEQ multiplex PCR assay. TCRdb obtained this table from immuneACCESS and retained in-frame rearrangements with V and J assigned. These tables miss some clones; where compared with another copy, unresolved V genes account for less than half of the shortfall, and the remainder is unexplained. The sample table records 400,000 or so clones; about 89% of these occur just once. Roughly 2% of the sample is in the top ten clones. Material for sequencing was PBMCs or T cells enriched from blood (not recorded which). These TCRs come from a middle-aged man in a cohort exposed to, infected with or recovered from COVID-19 (not recorded which).

The V call is TRBV6-2 or TRBV6-3, the J call TRBJ2-1; 13 bases fit TRBD2. J was trimmed by 0 bases and V by 0 bases; bases with no gene match: 11. CDR1 is MNHEY, CDR2 SVGEGT, per germline. The CDR3 contains 21 residues. CDR3 coding DNA: TGTGCCAGCAGTTACTCAAGGACTAGCGGGAGTCCCATCAGCTCCTACAATGAGCAGTTCTTC. Translating gives CASSYSRTSGSPISSYNEQFF.

The chain joins TRBV9 to TRBJ1-4; D uncertain. V lost 0 bases and J 5 bases, leaving 8 bases between the germline ends. The length of the CDR3 is 14 residues. Germline V lookup: CDR1 SGDLS, CDR2 YYNGEE. CDR3 protein: CASSVGSLNEKLFF. DNA of the CDR3: TGTGCCAGCAGCGTAGGGAGCCTGAATGAAAAACTGTTTTTT.

V gene TRBV2 combines with J gene TRBJ2-2, with 11 bases aligning to TRBD2. Unmatched junction bases numbered 0, after V lost 4 bases and J lost 2 bases. This CDR3 is built from 15 residues. Germline loops: CDR1 SNHLY, CDR2 FYNNEI. The CDR3 nucleotides are TGTGCCAGCAGTGGACTAGCGGGAAACACCGGGGAGCTGTTTTTT. This sequence encodes CASSGLAGNTGELFF. The complete variable domain, with remaining parts taken from reference TRBV2 and TRBJ2-2, reads EPEVTQTPSHQVTQMGQEVILRCVPISNHLYFYWYRQILGQKVEFLVSFYNNEISEKSEIFDDQFSVERPDGSNFTLKIRSTKLEDSAMYFCASSGLAGNTGELFFGEGSRLTVL.

This chain uses TRBV19 with TRBJ2-1; the D gene is possibly TRBD1 (6 bases). The CDR3 runs 16 residues. V was trimmed by 6 bases and J by 9 bases, leaving 24 bases between them. CDR1 and CDR2 (germline): LNHDA, SQIVND (reference sequence). The CDR3 loop is CASRALDLRGKGEQFF. Written as DNA, the CDR3 is TGTGCCAGTAGGGCCCTGGATTTAAGGGGGAAAGGTGAGCAGTTCTTC.

This chain uses TRBV6-1 with TRBJ2-1; 14 bases map to TRBD2. The trim removed 4 bases at V and 8 bases at J, leaving 10 bases unmatched. CDR3 length: 17 residues. Germline CDR1 is MNHNS and CDR2 is SASEGT. The DNA of the CDR3 is TGTGCCAGCAGTGGCCGACTAGCGGGAGGGCCCGGCCATGAGCAGTTCTTC. Protein product: CASSGRLAGGPGHEQFF.

The chain employs TRBV5-1 and TRBJ2-1; 7 nucleotides line up with TRBD1. Germline V gives CDR1 SGHRS, CDR2 YFSETQ. V lost 2 bases to trimming and J lost 0 bases; unmatched junction nucleotides: 5. The CDR3 spans 16 residues. DNA for the CDR3: TGCGCCAGCAGCTTCTTACAGGGGAGCTCCTACAATGAGCAGTTCTTC. Protein: CASSFLQGSSYNEQFF. The whole variable domain, remainder taken from reference TRBV5-1 and TRBJ2-1, is KAGVTQTPRYLIKTRGQQVTLSCSPISGHRSVSWYQQTPGQGLQFLFEYFSETQRNKGNFPGRFSGRQFSNSRSEMNVSTLELGDSALYLCASSFLQGSSYNEQFFGPGTRLTVL.

This chain links TRBV11-2 with TRBJ2-7, with 7 bases fitting TRBD2. With V trimmed by 4 bases and J by 3 bases, 9 bases remained unmatched. This CDR3 has 15 residues. Germline CDR1 is SGHAT and CDR2 is FQNNGV. The CDR3 region is CASSSPGLPHYEQYF. The DNA of the CDR3 is TGTGCCAGCAGCTCGCCGGGACTACCACACTACGAGCAGTACTTC.

This clone was seen a single time. V is TRBV7-9 and J is TRBJ1-1; 8 bases agree with TRBD1. The CDR3 totals 12 residues. V was pared by 3 bases and J by 7 bases, with 1 base of the junction left unmatched. CDR1 SEHNR and CDR2 FQNEAQ come from the germline V gene (reference sequence). The CDR3 DNA reads as TGTGCCAGCAGCTTCGGACAGGGTGAAGCTTTCTTT. This codes for CASSFGQGEAFF.

The chain uses TRBV19 and TRBJ2-1; TRBD1 might be the D (5 bases). Trimming took off 3 bases at V and 0 bases at J, with 12 bases between the two ends. CDR1 and CDR2 (germline): LNHDA, SQIVND (reference sequence). The length of the CDR3 is 16 residues. This chain's CDR3 is CASSIGAESSYNEQFF. DNA of the CDR3: TGTGCCAGTAGTATTGGGGCAGAGAGCTCCTACAATGAGCAGTTCTTC.

The chain joins TRBV7-9 to TRBJ2-5; the match to TRBD1 covers 7 bases. Unmatched junction bases numbered 12, after V lost 5 bases and J lost 6 bases. Per germline, CDR1 SEHNR and CDR2 FQNEAQ (reference sequence). This CDR3 contains 15 residues. The CDR3 DNA sequence: TGTGCCAGCAGCCTCATTGAGACAGGGATGCAGACCCAGTACTTC. Amino acid sequence: CASSLIETGMQTQYF.

This clone was seen only a few times. V usage is TRBV6-5 and J usage is TRBJ1-2; 7 bases align to TRBD1. CDR1 is MNHEY and CDR2 is SVGAGI in the germline V gene. V was clipped by 6 bases and J by 4 bases; unmatched bases: 8. CDR3 size: 14 residues. In DNA, the CDR3 is TGTGCCAGCAGAAGGGACAGCGGTATCTATGGCTACACCTTC. Translating it yields CASRRDSGIYGYTF.

The chain recombines TRBV9 with TRBJ1-3; TRBD1 matches at 7 bases. In germline, CDR1 is SGDLS, CDR2 YYNGEE. The trim removed 2 bases at V and 1 base at J, leaving 6 bases unmatched. This CDR3 contains 16 residues. The CDR3 DNA follows: TGTGCCAGCAGCGTTGGCTCAGGGGGATCTGGAAACACCATATATTTT. Protein: CASSVGSGGSGNTIYF.

The chain has TRBV19 and TRBJ1-1, with TRBD1 matching 8 bases. The junction had 6 bases not matched to a gene; V was cut back by 2 bases and J by 4 bases. Germline assignment: CDR1 LNHDA and CDR2 SQIVND (reference sequence). This CDR3 contains 15 residues. The CDR3, as DNA: TGTGCCAGTAGTATAAGGGGACAGGATGGCACTGAAGCTTTCTTT. It codes for CASSIRGQDGTEAFF.

The chain recombines TRBV27 with TRBJ1-5; the D gene is possibly TRBD1 (6 bases). This CDR3 region has 17 residues. With 2 bases removed from V and 3 bases from J, the gap between germline ends came to 17 bases. Germline V gene sequence: CDR1 MNHEY, CDR2 SMNVEV (reference sequence). CDR3 DNA sequence: TGTGCCAGCAGTTTAGTTTTTGCGGACAGCCTCAATCAGCCCCAGCATTTT. Translated: CASSLVFADSLNQPQHF.